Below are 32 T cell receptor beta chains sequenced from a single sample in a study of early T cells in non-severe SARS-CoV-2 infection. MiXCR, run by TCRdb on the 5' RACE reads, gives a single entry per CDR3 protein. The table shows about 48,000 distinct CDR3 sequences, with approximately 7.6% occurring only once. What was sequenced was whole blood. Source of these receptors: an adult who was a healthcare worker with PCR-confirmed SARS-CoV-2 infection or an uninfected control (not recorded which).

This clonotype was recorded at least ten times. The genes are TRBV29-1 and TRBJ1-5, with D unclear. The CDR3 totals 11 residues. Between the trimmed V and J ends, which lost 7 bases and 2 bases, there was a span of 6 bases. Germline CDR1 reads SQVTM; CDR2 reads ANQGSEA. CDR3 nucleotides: TGCAGCGAGGAGGGCAATCAGCCCCAGCATTTT. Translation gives CSEEGNQPQHF.

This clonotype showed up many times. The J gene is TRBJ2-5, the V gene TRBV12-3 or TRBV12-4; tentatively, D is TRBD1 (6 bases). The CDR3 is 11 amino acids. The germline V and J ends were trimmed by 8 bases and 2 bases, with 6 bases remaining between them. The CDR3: CASGQQETQYF. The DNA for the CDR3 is TGTGCCAGCGGACAGCAAGAGACCCAGTACTTC.

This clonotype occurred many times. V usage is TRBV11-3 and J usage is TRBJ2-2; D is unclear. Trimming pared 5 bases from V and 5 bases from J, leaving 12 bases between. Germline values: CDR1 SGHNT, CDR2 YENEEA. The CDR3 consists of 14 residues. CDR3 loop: CASSPSRATGELFF. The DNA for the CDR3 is TGTGCCAGCAGCCCTAGTCGGGCGACCGGGGAGCTGTTTTTT.

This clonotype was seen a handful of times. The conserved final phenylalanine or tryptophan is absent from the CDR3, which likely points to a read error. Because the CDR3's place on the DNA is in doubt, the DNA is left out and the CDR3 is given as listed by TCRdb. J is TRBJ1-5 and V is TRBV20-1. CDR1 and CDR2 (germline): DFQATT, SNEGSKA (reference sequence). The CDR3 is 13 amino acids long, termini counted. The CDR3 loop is CSARWFGPRAAYL.

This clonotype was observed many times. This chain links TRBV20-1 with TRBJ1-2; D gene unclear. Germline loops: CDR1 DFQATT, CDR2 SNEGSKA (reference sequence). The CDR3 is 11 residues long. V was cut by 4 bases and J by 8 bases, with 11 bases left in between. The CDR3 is CSATPMRGYTF. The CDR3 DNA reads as TGCAGTGCTACCCCTATGAGGGGCTACACCTTC.

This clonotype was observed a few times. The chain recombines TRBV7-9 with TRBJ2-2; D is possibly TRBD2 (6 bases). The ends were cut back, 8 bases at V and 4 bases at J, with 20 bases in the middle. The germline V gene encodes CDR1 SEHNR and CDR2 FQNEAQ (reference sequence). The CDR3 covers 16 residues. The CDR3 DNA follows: TGTGCCAGCGCCGAAGCCGGGAGCCTCTTCACCGGGGAGCTGTTTTTT. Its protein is CASAEAGSLFTGELFF.

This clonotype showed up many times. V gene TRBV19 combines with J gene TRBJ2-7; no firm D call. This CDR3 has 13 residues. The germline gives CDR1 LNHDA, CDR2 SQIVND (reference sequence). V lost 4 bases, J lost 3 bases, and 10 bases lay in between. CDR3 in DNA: TGTGCCAGTAGTAATGACGGCCTCTACGAGCAGTACTTC. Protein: CASSNDGLYEQYF.

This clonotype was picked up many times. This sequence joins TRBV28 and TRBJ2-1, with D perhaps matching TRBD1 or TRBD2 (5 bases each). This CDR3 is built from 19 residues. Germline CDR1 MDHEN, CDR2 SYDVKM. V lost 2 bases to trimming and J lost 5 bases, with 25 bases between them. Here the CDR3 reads CASSLTPIIGDGIDNEQFF. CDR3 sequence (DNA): TGTGCCAGCAGTTTAACCCCGATAATCGGGGACGGAATTGACAATGAGCAGTTCTTC.

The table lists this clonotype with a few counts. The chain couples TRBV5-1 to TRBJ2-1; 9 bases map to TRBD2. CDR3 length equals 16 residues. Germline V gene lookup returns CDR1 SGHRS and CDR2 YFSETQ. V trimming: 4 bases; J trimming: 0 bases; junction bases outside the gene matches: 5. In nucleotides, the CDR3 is TGCGCCAGCAGCCCGAGACTAGCGGACTCCTACAATGAGCAGTTCTTC. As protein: CASSPRLADSYNEQFF.

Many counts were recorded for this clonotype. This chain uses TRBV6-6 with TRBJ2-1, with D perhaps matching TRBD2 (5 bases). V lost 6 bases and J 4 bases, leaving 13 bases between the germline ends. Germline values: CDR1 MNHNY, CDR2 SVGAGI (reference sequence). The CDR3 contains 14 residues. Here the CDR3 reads CASSQDSPYNEQFF. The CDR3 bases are TGTGCCAGCAGCCAGGACTCTCCATACAATGAGCAGTTCTTC.

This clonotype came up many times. DNA of the CDR3: TGTGCCAGCTCCCCTAGGGGACAGACCGGGGAGCTGTTTTTT. It yields the protein CASSPRGQTGELFF. J is TRBJ2-2 and V is TRBV18; 7 nucleotides agree with TRBD1. Germline-derived CDR1 and CDR2 are KGHSH and LQKENI. V dropped 6 bases and J dropped 5; count of bases not matched to a gene: 6. The CDR3 loop spans 14 amino acids.

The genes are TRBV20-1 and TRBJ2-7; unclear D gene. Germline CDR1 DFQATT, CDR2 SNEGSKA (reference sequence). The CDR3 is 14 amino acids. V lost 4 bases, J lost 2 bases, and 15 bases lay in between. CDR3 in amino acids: CSAKTPTGTYEQYF. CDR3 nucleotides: TGCAGTGCTAAAACACCGACCGGAACCTACGAGCAGTACTTC.

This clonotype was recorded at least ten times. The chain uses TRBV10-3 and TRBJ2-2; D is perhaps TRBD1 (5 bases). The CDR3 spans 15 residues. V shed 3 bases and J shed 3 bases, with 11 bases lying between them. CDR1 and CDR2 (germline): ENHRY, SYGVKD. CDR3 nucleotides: TGTGCCATCAGTGAATCCGGACAAGACACCGGGGAGCTGTTTTTT. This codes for CAISESGQDTGELFF.

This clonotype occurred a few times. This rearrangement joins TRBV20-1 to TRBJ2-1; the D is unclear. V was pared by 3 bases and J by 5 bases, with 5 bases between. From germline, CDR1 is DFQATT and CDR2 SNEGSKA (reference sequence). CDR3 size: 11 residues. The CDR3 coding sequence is TGCAGTGCTAGTTTCAACAATGAGCAGTTCTTC. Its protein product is CSASFNNEQFF.

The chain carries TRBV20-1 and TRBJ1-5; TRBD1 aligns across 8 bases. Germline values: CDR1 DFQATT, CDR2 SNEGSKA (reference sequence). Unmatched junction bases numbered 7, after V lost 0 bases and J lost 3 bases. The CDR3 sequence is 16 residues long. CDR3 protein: CSARDRPGGLNQPQHF. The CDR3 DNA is TGCAGTGCTAGAGATCGGCCAGGGGGCCTCAATCAGCCCCAGCATTTT.

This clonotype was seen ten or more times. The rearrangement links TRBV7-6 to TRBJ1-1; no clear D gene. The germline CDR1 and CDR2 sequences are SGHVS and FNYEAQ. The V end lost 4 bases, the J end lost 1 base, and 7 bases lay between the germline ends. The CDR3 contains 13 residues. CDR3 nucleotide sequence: TGTGCCAGCAGCTCTACAGAGAACACTGAAGCTTTCTTT. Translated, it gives CASSSTENTEAFF.

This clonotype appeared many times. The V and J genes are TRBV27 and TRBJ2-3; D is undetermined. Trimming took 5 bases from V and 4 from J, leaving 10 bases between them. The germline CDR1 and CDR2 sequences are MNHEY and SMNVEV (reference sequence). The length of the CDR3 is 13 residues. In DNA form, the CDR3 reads TGTGCCAGCAGTAACCCCTTGGCAGATACGCAGTATTTT. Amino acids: CASSNPLADTQYF.

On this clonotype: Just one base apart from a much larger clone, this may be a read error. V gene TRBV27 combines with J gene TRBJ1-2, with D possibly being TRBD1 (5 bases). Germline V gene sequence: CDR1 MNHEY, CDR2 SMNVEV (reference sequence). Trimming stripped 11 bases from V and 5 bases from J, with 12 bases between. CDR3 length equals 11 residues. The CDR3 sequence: CACGGLYGYTF. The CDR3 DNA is TGTGCCTGCGGGGGGTTGTATGGCTACACCTTC.

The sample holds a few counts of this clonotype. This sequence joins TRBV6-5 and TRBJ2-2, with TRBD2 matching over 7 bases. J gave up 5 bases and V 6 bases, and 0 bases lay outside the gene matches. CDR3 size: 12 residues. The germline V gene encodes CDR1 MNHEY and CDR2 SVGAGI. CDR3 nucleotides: TGTGCCAGCAGGCGGGGGACCGGGGAGCTGTTTTTT. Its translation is CASRRGTGELFF.

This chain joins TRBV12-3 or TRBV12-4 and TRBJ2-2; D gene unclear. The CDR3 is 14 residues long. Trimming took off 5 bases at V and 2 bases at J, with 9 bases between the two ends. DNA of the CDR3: TGTGCCAGCAGTCCGTCCGAAAACACCGGGGAGCTGTTTTTT. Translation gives CASSPSENTGELFF.

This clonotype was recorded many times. CDR3 protein: CSARDKRNTGELFF. The CDR3 DNA sequence: TGCAGTGCTAGAGATAAGAGGAACACCGGGGAGCTGTTTTTT. This chain connects TRBV20-1 to TRBJ2-2, with D uncertain. The germline V and J ends were trimmed by 0 bases and 1 base, with 6 bases remaining between them. The CDR3 totals 14 residues. The germline gives CDR1 DFQATT, CDR2 SNEGSKA (reference sequence).

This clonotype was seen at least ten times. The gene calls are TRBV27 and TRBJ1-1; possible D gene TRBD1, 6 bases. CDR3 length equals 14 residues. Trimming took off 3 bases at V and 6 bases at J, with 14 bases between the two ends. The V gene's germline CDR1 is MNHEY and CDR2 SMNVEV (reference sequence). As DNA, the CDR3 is TGTGCCAGCAGTTTTCGGGGGCAGGGCGCTGAAGCTTTCTTT. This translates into CASSFRGQGAEAFF.

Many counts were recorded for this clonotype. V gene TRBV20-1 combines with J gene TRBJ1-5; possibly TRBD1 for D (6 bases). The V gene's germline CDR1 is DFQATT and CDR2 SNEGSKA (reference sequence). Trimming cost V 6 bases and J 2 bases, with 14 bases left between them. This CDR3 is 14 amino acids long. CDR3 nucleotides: TGCAGTGCCAAGCCGGGGGCTGGCAATCAGCCCCAGCATTTT. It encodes CSAKPGAGNQPQHF.

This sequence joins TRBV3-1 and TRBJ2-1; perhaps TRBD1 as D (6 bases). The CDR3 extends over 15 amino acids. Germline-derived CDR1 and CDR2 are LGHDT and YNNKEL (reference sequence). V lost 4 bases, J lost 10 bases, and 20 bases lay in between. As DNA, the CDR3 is TGTGCCAGCAGCCCCTTACGGACTTTTCAGGGGGAGCAGTTCTTC. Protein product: CASSPLRTFQGEQFF.

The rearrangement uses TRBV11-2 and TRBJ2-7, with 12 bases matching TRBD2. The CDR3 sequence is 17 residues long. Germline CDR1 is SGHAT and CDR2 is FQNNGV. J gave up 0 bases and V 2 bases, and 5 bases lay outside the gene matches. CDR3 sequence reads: CASSLPTSGGPSYEQYF. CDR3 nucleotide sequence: TGTGCCAGCAGCTTACCCACTAGCGGGGGGCCCTCCTACGAGCAGTACTTC.

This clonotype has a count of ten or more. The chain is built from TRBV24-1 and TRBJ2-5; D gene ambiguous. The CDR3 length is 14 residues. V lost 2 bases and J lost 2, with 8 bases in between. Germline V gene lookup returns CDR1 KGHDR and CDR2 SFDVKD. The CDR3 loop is CATSDYPAQETQYF. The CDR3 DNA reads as TGTGCCACCAGTGATTATCCCGCACAAGAGACCCAGTACTTC.

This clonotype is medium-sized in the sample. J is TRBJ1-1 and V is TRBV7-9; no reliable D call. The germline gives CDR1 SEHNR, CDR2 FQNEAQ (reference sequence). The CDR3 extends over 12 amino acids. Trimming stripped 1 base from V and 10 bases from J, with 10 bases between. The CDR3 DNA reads TGTGCCAGCAGCTTAGGTGGCCTTGGAGCTTTCTTT. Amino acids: CASSLGGLGAFF.

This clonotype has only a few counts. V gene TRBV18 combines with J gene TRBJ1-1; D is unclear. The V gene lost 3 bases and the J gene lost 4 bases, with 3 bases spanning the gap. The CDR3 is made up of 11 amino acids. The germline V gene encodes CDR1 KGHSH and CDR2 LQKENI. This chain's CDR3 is CASSPSTEAFF. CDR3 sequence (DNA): TGTGCCAGCTCACCTTCCACTGAAGCTTTCTTT.

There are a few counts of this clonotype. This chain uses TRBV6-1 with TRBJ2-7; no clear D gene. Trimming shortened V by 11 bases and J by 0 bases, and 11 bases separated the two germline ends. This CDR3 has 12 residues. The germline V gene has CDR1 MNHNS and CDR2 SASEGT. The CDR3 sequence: CAFGPTSYEQYF. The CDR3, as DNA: TGTGCCTTTGGCCCTACCTCCTACGAGCAGTACTTC.

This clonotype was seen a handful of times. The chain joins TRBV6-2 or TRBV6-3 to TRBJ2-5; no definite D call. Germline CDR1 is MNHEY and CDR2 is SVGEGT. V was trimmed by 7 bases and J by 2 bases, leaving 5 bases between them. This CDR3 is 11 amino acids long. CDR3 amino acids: CASMKQETQYF. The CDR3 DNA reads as TGTGCCAGCATGAAACAAGAGACCCAGTACTTC.

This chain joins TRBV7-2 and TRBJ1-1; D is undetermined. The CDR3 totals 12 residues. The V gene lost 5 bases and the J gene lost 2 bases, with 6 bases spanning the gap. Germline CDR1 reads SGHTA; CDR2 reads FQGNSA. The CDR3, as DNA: TGTGCCAGCAGCCCCAGTAACACTGAAGCTTTCTTT. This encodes CASSPSNTEAFF. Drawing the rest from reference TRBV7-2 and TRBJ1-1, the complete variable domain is GAGVSQSPSNKVTEKGKDVELRCDPISGHTALYWYRQSLGQGLEFLIYFQGNSAPDKSGLPSDRFSAERTGGSVSTLTIQRTQQEDSAVYLCASSPSNTEAFFGQGTRLTVV.

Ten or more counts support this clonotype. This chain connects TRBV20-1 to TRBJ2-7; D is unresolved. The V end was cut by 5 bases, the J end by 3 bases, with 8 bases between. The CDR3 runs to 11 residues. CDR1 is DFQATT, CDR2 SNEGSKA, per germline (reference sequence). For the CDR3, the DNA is TGCAGTGCTCCAGATGTCTACGAGCAGTACTTC. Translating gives CSAPDVYEQYF.